Sequencing of this T cell receptor (beta chain) was carried out in a study of cytomegalovirus exposure and HLA in healthy donors. A multiplex PCR was run with 60 Vbeta primers and 13 Jbeta primers. Clones were sequenced by immunoSEQ multiplex PCR, and TCRdb holds only the in-frame ones, with some missing. The table shows about 100,000 clones, with roughly 85% occurring only once. The CDR3 runs 12 residues. Trimming cost V 2 bases and J 6 bases, with 5 bases left between them. From germline, CDR1 is MNHEY and CDR2 SVGAGI. This clonotype was obtained from a man between 25 and 39 years old in good health and CMV-seronegative. The chain combines TRBV6-5 with TRBJ2-1; no firm D call. The material sequenced was PBMCs. This chain's CDR3 is CASSYGGNEQFF. CDR3 in DNA: TGTGCCAGCAGTTACGGCGGCAATGAGCAGTTCTTC.